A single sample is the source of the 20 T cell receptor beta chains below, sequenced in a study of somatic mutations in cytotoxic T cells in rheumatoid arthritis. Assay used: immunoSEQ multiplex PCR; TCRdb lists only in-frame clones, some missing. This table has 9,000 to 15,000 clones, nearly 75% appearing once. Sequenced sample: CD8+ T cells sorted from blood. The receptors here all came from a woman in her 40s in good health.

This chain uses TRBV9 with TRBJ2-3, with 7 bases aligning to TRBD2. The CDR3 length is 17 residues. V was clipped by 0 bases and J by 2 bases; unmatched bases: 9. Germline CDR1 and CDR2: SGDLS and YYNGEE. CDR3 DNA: TGTGCCAGCAGCGTAGGGGTGAGCGGGACCTCCACAGATACGCAGTATTTT. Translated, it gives CASSVGVSGTSTDTQYF. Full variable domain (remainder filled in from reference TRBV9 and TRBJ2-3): DSGVTQTPKHLITATGQRVTLRCSPRSGDLSVYWYQQSLDQGLQFLIQYYNGEERAKGNILERFSAQQFPDLHSELNLSSLELGDSALYFCASSVGVSGTSTDTQYFGPGTRLTVL.

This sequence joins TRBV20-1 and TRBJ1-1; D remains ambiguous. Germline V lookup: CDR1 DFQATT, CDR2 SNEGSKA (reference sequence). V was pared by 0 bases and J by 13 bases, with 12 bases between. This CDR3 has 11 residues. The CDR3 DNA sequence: TGCAGTGCTAGAGATTCCCCGAGGGATTTCTTT. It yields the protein CSARDSPRDFF.

CDR3 sequence (DNA): TGTGCCAGCAGCGGCCCCCCTAGGACAGATACGCAGTATTTT. Translating it yields CASSGPPRTDTQYF. The chain has TRBV2 and TRBJ2-3; unclear D gene. V was trimmed by 6 bases and J by 3 bases, leaving 13 bases between them. The CDR3 sequence is 14 residues long. CDR1 and CDR2 (germline): SNHLY, FYNNEI. Together with reference TRBV2 and TRBJ2-3, the CDR3 gives the full variable domain: EPEVTQTPSHQVTQMGQEVILRCVPISNHLYFYWYRQILGQKVEFLVSFYNNEISEKSEIFDDQFSVERPDGSNFTLKIRSTKLEDSAMYFCASSGPPRTDTQYFGPGTRLTVL.

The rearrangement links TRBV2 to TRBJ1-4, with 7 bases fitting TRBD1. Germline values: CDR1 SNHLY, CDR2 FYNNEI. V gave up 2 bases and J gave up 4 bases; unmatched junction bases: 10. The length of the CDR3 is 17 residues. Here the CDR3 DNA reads TGTGCCAGCAGTGAACCACCACCGGGACAGCTTAATGAAAAACTGTTTTTT. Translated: CASSEPPPGQLNEKLFF.

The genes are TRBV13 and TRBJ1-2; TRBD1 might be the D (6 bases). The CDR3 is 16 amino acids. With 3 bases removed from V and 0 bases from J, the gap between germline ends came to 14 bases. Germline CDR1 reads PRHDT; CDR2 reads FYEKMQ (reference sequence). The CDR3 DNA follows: TGTGCCAGCAGCTTTGGACAGCTCACAGCTAACTATGGCTACACCTTC. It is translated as CASSFGQLTANYGYTF.

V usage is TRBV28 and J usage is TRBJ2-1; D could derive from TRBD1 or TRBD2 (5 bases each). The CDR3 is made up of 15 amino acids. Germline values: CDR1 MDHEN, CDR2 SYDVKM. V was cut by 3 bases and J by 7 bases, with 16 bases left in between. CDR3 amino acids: CASSFLTGAGNEQFF. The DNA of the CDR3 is TGTGCCAGCAGTTTCCTCACCGGGGCAGGGAATGAGCAGTTCTTC.

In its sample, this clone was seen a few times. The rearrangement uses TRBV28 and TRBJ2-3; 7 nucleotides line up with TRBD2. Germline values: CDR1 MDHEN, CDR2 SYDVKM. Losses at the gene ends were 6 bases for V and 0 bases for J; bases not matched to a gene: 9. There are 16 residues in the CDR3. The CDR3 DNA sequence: TGTGCCAGCAGCAATGACTGGGGGGGAAGCACAGATACGCAGTATTTT. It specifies CASSNDWGGSTDTQYF.

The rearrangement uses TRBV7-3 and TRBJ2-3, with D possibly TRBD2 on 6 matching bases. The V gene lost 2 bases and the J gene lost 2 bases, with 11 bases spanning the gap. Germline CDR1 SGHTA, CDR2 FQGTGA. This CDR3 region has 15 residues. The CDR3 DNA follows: TGTGCCAGCAGCTTAGCCGGGAGTGTCACAGATACGCAGTATTTT. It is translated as CASSLAGSVTDTQYF.

CDR3 protein: CASSLGGGVEQYF. The CDR3 nucleotides read TGTGCCAGCAGCTTAGGGGGTGGGGTAGAGCAGTACTTC. The chain couples TRBV7-6 to TRBJ2-7; D is undetermined. The V end was cut by 1 base, the J end by 7 bases, with 11 bases between. The CDR3 runs to 13 residues. CDR1 is SGHVS and CDR2 is FNYEAQ in the germline V gene.

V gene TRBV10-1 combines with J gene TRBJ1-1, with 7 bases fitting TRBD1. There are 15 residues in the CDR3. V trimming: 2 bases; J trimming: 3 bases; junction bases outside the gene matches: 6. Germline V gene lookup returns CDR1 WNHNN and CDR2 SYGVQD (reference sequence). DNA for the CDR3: TGCGCCAGCAGTGAGGATGAGGGGGCGGACACTGAAGCTTTCTTT. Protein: CASSEDEGADTEAFF.

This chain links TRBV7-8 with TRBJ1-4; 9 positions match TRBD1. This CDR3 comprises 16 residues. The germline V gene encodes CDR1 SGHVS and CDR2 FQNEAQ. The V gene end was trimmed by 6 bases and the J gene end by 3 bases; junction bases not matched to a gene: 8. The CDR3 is CASRLTGGASNEKLFF. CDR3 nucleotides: TGTGCCAGCAGGCTTACAGGGGGCGCATCTAATGAAAAACTGTTTTTT.

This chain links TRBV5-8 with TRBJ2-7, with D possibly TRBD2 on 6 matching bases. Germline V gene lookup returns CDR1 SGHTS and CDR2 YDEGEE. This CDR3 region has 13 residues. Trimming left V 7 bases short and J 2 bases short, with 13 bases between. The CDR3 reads CASGLGGAYEQYV. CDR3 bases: TGTGCCAGCGGTCTGGGGGGTGCCTACGAGCAGTACGTC.

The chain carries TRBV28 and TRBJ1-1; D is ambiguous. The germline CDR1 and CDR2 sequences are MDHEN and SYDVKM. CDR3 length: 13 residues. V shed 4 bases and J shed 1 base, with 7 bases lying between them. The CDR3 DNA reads TGTGCCAGCAGTTCACGGACGAACACTGAAGCTTTCTTT. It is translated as CASSSRTNTEAFF.

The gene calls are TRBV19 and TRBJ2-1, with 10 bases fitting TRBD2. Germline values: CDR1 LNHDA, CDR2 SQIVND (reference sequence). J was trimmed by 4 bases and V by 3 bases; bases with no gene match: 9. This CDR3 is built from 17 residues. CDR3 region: CASSMGLARSTYNEQFF. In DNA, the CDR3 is TGTGCCAGTAGTATGGGACTAGCGAGGAGTACTTACAATGAGCAGTTCTTC.

The CDR3 is CASSPGLAGGNEQFF. In DNA form, the CDR3 reads TGTGCCAGCAGCCCGGGACTAGCGGGAGGGAATGAGCAGTTCTTC. The chain joins TRBV2 to TRBJ2-1; 16 nucleotides align to TRBD2. CDR1 and CDR2 from the germline V gene are SNHLY and FYNNEI. The CDR3 covers 15 residues. Unmatched junction bases numbered 3, after V lost 6 bases and J lost 7 bases.

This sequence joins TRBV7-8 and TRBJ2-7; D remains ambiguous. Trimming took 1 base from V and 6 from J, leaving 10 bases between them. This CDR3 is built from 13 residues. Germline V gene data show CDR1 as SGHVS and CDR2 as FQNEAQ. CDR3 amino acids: CASSLVFWGEQYF. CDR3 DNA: TGTGCCAGCAGCTTAGTTTTTTGGGGCGAGCAGTACTTC.

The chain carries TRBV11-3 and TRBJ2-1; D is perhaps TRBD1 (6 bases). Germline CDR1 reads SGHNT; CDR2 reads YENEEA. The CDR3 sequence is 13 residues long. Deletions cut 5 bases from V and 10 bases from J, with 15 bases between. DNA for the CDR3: TGTGCCAGCAGCCCCGTTTTTGGGGGCGAGCAGTTCTTC. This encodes CASSPVFGGEQFF.

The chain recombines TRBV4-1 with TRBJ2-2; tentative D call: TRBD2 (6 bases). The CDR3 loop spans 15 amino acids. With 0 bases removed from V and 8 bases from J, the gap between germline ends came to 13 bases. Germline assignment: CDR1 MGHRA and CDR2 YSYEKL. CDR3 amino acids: CASSQDVPGVGELFF. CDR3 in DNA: TGCGCCAGCAGCCAAGATGTACCGGGAGTAGGGGAGCTGTTTTTT.

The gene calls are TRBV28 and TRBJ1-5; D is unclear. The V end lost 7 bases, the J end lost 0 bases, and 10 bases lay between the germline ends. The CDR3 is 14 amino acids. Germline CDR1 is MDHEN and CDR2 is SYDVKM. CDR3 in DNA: TGTGCCAGCATTGGCGGTCATAGCAATCAGCCCCAGCATTTT. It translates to CASIGGHSNQPQHF.

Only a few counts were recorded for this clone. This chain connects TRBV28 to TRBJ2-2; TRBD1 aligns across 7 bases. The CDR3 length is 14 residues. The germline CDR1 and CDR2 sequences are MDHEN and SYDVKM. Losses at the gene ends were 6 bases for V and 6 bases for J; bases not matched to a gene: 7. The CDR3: CASRLTGVAGELFF. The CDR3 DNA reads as TGTGCCAGCAGGCTCACAGGGGTTGCCGGGGAGCTGTTTTTT.